A single sample gave rise to the 13 T cell receptor beta chains below, sequenced in a study of T cells in Graves' hyperthyroidism and ophthalmopathy. RNA transcripts served as the template for amplifying TCR beta CDR3 regions. TCR CDR3 underwent first-round RT-PCR with the HTBI primer set. TCRdb recomputed calls from the multiplex PCR reads with MiXCR, one row per CDR3 protein. The data contain roughly 500,000 distinct CDR3 sequences, approximately 25% of them seen just once; the ten biggest clones take up 10% to 12%. Sequencing input: blood. The receptor set was obtained from a woman aged 25 to 39 with Graves' ophthalmopathy.

Turning to this clonotype: At one boundary the junction diverges from the germline segment, which might be a read error. CDR3 region: CASSLDVAGSETQYF. Written as DNA, the CDR3 is TGTGCCAGCAGCTTAGATGTGGCGGGGTCGGAGACCCAGTACTTC. The chain combines TRBV12-3 or TRBV12-4 with TRBJ2-5; TRBD2 is a possible D gene (6 bases). The CDR3 runs to 15 residues.

The chain is built from TRBV4-2 and TRBJ1-2; D call uncertain. The CDR3 is made up of 15 amino acids. Trimming took off 0 bases at V and 4 bases at J, with 12 bases between the two ends. Looked up from germline, CDR1 is LGHNA and CDR2 is YNFKEQ. The CDR3 spells CASSQDLPAGYGYTF. The CDR3 DNA sequence: TGTGCCAGCAGCCAAGATTTGCCTGCGGGCTATGGCTACACCTTC.

This clonotype was recorded many times. The V gene is TRBV7-2, the J gene TRBJ2-5; D is possibly TRBD2 (6 bases). CDR1 and CDR2 (germline): SGHTA, FQGNSA. This CDR3 region has 16 residues. Trimming cost V 6 bases and J 3 bases, with 20 bases left between them. The CDR3 nucleotides read TGTGCCAGCAGTAAAATCGACTTCGGGACTGAAGAGACCCAGTACTTC. It encodes CASSKIDFGTEETQYF.

This chain links TRBV20-1 with TRBJ2-5; the D gene is possibly TRBD1 (6 bases). The CDR3 is 14 amino acids. V was trimmed by 2 bases and J by 5 bases, leaving 15 bases between them. Germline CDR1 reads DFQATT; CDR2 reads SNEGSKA (reference sequence). The DNA of the CDR3 is TGCAGTGCTAGACATACAGGGAGTTTGGAGACCCAGTACTTC. The encoded protein is CSARHTGSLETQYF.

This clonotype was detected many times. This chain links TRBV7-2 with TRBJ2-7, with 7 bases fitting TRBD1. The length of the CDR3 is 14 residues. V was clipped by 5 bases and J by 9 bases; unmatched bases: 13. The germline V gene has CDR1 SGHTA and CDR2 FQGNSA. The CDR3 coding sequence is TGTGCCAGCAGCACTACCGGGACAGAAGTCGGGCAGTACTTC. Translation: CASSTTGTEVGQYF.

This clonotype was counted at least ten times. The genes are TRBV5-5 and TRBJ2-7; D is uncertain. The germline V and J ends were trimmed by 0 bases and 3 bases, with 13 bases remaining between them. The CDR3 runs 15 residues. CDR1 and CDR2 (germline): SGHKS, YYEKEE (reference sequence). For the CDR3, the DNA is TGTGCCAGCAGCTTGGTCTCGTTGCCGGGCTACGAGCAGTACTTC. Encoded protein: CASSLVSLPGYEQYF.

Concerning this clonotype itself: Since no conserved phenylalanine or tryptophan closes the CDR3, a read error is the likely cause. No DNA is shown, since the ends of the CDR3 on it are uncertain; the CDR3 is the one TCRdb lists. The chain carries TRBV5-1 and TRBJ1-2. CDR1 is SGHRS and CDR2 is YFSETQ in the germline V gene. Inclusive of both ends, the CDR3 amounts to 14 amino acids. The CDR3 region is CASSLETANYGYTY.

Turning to this clonotype: The junction does not match germline at one end; this may be a read error. The chain is built from TRBV19 and TRBJ1-1, with 8 nucleotides matching TRBD1. Germline V CDR1 and CDR2: LNHDA, SQIVND (reference sequence). The CDR3 contains 15 residues. The CDR3 DNA follows: TGTGCCAGTAGTATAGCCCGACAGGGGAAGACTGAAGCTTGCTTT. As protein: CASSIARQGKTEACF.

This clonotype was recorded many times. J is TRBJ2-5 and V is TRBV27; TRBD2 matches 7 bases. This CDR3 is built from 14 residues. After removal of 7 bases from V and 6 bases from J, the junction contained 11 bases not matched to a gene. Germline assignment: CDR1 MNHEY and CDR2 SMNVEV (reference sequence). This CDR3 is CASIGGGSLQTQYF. CDR3 nucleotide sequence: TGTGCCAGCATCGGGGGAGGGAGCCTACAGACCCAGTACTTC.

This clonotype was observed at least ten times. This chain uses TRBV20-1 with TRBJ1-5; D is undetermined. This CDR3 is 13 amino acids long. CDR1 is DFQATT, CDR2 SNEGSKA, per germline (reference sequence). V shed 3 bases and J shed 2 bases, with 8 bases lying between them. The CDR3 DNA follows: TGCAGTGCTAGTCGCGAGGGCAATCAGCCCCAGCATTTT. This gives the protein CSASREGNQPQHF.

The J gene is TRBJ2-7, the V gene TRBV13; 10 bases map to TRBD2. Germline CDR1 PRHDT, CDR2 FYEKMQ (reference sequence). The CDR3 has 15 amino acids. V was pared by 7 bases and J by 3 bases, with 9 bases of the junction left unmatched. In DNA, the CDR3 is TGTGCCAGCAACAAAGGGGGGACTAGCGTCTACGAGCAGTACTTC. It is translated as CASNKGGTSVYEQYF.

The genes are TRBV9 and TRBJ2-5, with D perhaps TRBD2 (5 bases). Germline V gene lookup returns CDR1 SGDLS and CDR2 YYNGEE. There are 14 residues in the CDR3. V lost 0 bases and J lost 2, with 8 bases in between. CDR3 DNA: TGTGCCAGCAGCGTAGCGGGAATTCAAGAGACCCAGTACTTC. Translating it yields CASSVAGIQETQYF. Supplemented by reference TRBV9 and TRBJ2-5, the full variable domain reads DSGVTQTPKHLITATGQRVTLRCSPRSGDLSVYWYQQSLDQGLQFLIQYYNGEERAKGNILERFSAQQFPDLHSELNLSSLELGDSALYFCASSVAGIQETQYFGPGTRLLVL.

This clonotype has a handful of counts. V and J are TRBV3-1 and TRBJ1-3; D is unclear. In germline, CDR1 is LGHDT, CDR2 YNNKEL (reference sequence). The length of the CDR3 is 16 residues. Trimming cost V 1 base and J 0 bases, with 10 bases left between them. CDR3 loop: CASSQARVASGNTIYF. The CDR3 DNA sequence: TGTGCCAGCAGCCAAGCGAGGGTCGCCTCTGGAAACACCATATATTTT. The full variable domain, in which reference TRBV3-1 and TRBJ1-3 provide the parts outside the CDR3, is DTAVSQTPKYLVTQMGNDKSIKCEQNLGHDTMYWYKQDSKKFLKIMFSYNNKELIINETVPNRFSPKSPDKAHLNLHINSLELGDSAVYFCASSQARVASGNTIYFGEGSWLTVV.